This T cell receptor (beta chain) was obtained from a study of T cell repertoires in cytomegalovirus infection. Germline V gene lookup returns CDR1 SGHNT and CDR2 YYREEE (reference sequence). J gave up 7 bases and V 3 bases, and 3 bases lay outside the gene matches. This CDR3 has 12 residues. MiXCR, applied by TCRdb to the reads, yields one record per CDR3 protein. The sample carries hundreds of thousands of distinct CDR3 sequences, 15% to 20% recorded once. Remarks on this clonotype: Its antigen is still unknown.

Findings and limits, study-wide: The study found HLA-C-restricted CMV-specific TCR beta clonotypes dominating the ex vivo response.

Input material: PBMCs. This chain joins TRBV5-4 and TRBJ1-2; 7 nucleotides match TRBD1. The clonotype was recovered from a human donor in good health (CMV status not recorded). Some clones in this sample may be carry-over from other donors' samples. CDR3 loop: CASSSDRRGYTF. The CDR3 nucleotides are TGTGCCAGCAGCTCGGACAGGCGTGGCTACACCTTC.